Below, 17 T cell receptor beta chains from the same sample are listed, as sequenced in a study of CD8 T cells in Susac syndrome. Random hexamers served to reverse transcribe roughly 0.5 to 1 ug RNA. TCRdb used MiXCR to reprocess the immunoSEQ multiplex PCR reads, holding one entry per CDR3 protein. The table has a few hundred thousand distinct CDR3 sequences, roughly 81% seen once. The specimen was CD8+ T cells from PBMCs. These receptors originate from a human donor with multiple sclerosis.

This chain connects TRBV28 to TRBJ2-7; TRBD2 might be the D (6 bases). The CDR3 covers 14 residues. Per germline, CDR1 MDHEN and CDR2 SYDVKM. V was clipped by 5 bases and J by 2 bases, with 13 bases between them. In nucleotides, the CDR3 is TGTGCCAGCAGTCCGGTGGGGGAGGCCTACGAGCAGTACTTC. Translation gives CASSPVGEAYEQYF.

The V and J genes are TRBV24-1 and TRBJ2-1; perhaps D is TRBD1 or TRBD2 (6 bases each). The V gene's germline CDR1 is KGHDR and CDR2 SFDVKD. V gave up 9 bases and J gave up 3 bases, with 11 bases separating them. The CDR3 extends over 13 amino acids. CDR3 DNA: TGTGCCACCCGGGGGCCGGACTACAATGAGCAGTTCTTC. Residues: CATRGPDYNEQFF.

V and J are TRBV6-5 and TRBJ2-7; D might be TRBD1 (5 bases). Germline V gives CDR1 MNHEY, CDR2 SVGAGI. V was trimmed by 2 bases and J by 0 bases, leaving 8 bases between them. CDR3 length: 14 amino acids. DNA of the CDR3: TGTGCCAGCAGTTACGACAGTGGCTCCTACGAGCAGTACTTC. It codes for CASSYDSGSYEQYF.

Remarks on this clonotype: The junction departs from the called germline gene at one end, perhaps through a read error. The chain has TRBV5-1 and TRBJ2-5, with a weak D call TRBD2 (6 bases). Per the germline V gene, CDR1 is SGHRS and CDR2 is YFSETQ. There are 15 residues in the CDR3. The CDR3 region is CVSSLLAEDQETQYF. CDR3 nucleotides: TGCGTCAGCAGCTTGTTAGCGGAGGACCAAGAGACCCAGTACTTC.

This chain connects TRBV11-2 to TRBJ2-7; 9 positions agree with TRBD2. The CDR3 extends over 15 amino acids. V lost 3 bases, J lost 0 bases, and 3 bases stayed unmatched. Germline V gene sequence: CDR1 SGHAT, CDR2 FQNNGV. The CDR3 here is CASSFRSGSSYEQYF. CDR3 bases: TGTGCCAGCAGCTTCCGTAGCGGGAGCTCCTACGAGCAGTACTTC.

This chain joins TRBV27 and TRBJ2-7; D is ambiguous. This CDR3 contains 13 residues. Germline V gene sequence: CDR1 MNHEY, CDR2 SMNVEV (reference sequence). Trimming removed 8 bases at V and 3 bases at J, with 14 bases between. The CDR3 DNA sequence: TGTGCCAGCTCCCCCGGGCCTTTCTACGAGCAGTACTTC. Protein sequence: CASSPGPFYEQYF.

The chain joins TRBV7-3 to TRBJ1-5; 10 bases align to TRBD1. The CDR3 has 15 residues. The trim removed 4 bases at V and 3 bases at J, leaving 3 bases unmatched. Germline values: CDR1 SGHTA, CDR2 FQGTGA. The CDR3 is CASSWGQGINQPQHF. The CDR3 region has the DNA TGTGCCAGCAGCTGGGGACAGGGGATCAATCAGCCCCAGCATTTT.

This clonotype was observed a few times. The CDR3 bases are TGTGCCAGCAGTAGGACAGCTAACTATGGCTACACCTTC. Its protein product is CASSRTANYGYTF. The rearrangement uses TRBV6-1 and TRBJ1-2; weak D call: TRBD1 (6 bases). Germline CDR1 MNHNS, CDR2 SASEGT. The CDR3 sequence is 13 residues long. The V gene lost 5 bases and the J gene lost 0 bases, with 7 bases spanning the gap.

V and J are TRBV11-2 and TRBJ2-7; 8 bases are a match to TRBD2. Germline CDR1 reads SGHAT; CDR2 reads FQNNGV. The CDR3 length is 17 residues. Trimming at V came to 1 base and at J to 3 bases, leaving 11 bases not matched to a gene. The CDR3 protein is CASSLALAGLSSYEQYF. The CDR3 coding sequence is TGTGCCAGCAGCTTAGCATTAGCGGGGTTGTCGAGCTACGAGCAGTACTTC. The complete variable domain, with remaining parts taken from reference TRBV11-2 and TRBJ2-7, reads EAGVAQSPRYKIIEKRQSVAFWCNPISGHATLYWYQQILGQGPKLLIQFQNNGVVDDSQLPKDRFSAERLKGVDSTLKIQPAKLEDSAVYLCASSLALAGLSSYEQYFGPGTRLTVT.

The chain couples TRBV20-1 to TRBJ2-1, with TRBD2 matching over 7 bases. CDR1 is DFQATT and CDR2 is SNEGSKA in the germline V gene (reference sequence). J lost 7 bases, V lost 6 bases, and 15 bases had no gene match. The CDR3 runs to 15 residues. For the CDR3, the DNA is TGCAGTGCCCGCGGATGGGGAGGGCCGGGGAATGAGCAGTTCTTC. Translation: CSARGWGGPGNEQFF.

The chain links TRBV11-1 to TRBJ2-6; 7 bases map to TRBD1. The CDR3 sequence is 20 residues long. The J segment lost 2 bases and the V segment lost 5 bases, leaving 18 bases of the junction unmatched. CDR1 is SGHAT, CDR2 FQDESV, per germline (reference sequence). CDR3 nucleotide sequence: TGTGCCAGCAGCCTCCCCCGGAGATCTCTCGACAGGGCTGGGGCCAACGTCCTGACTTTC. Its translation: CASSLPRRSLDRAGANVLTF.

This chain links TRBV28 with TRBJ2-3; possibly TRBD1 for D (5 bases). Trimming removed 6 bases at V and 2 bases at J, with 12 bases between. This CDR3 region has 14 residues. Germline loops: CDR1 MDHEN, CDR2 SYDVKM. The CDR3 loop reads CASSSGRATDTQYF. For the CDR3, the DNA is TGTGCCAGCAGCTCTGGCAGGGCCACAGATACGCAGTATTTT.

This clonotype was recorded only once. This chain connects TRBV27 to TRBJ1-1, with D unclear. The ends were cut back, 3 bases at V and 1 base at J, with 9 bases in the middle. The V gene's germline CDR1 is MNHEY and CDR2 SMNVEV (reference sequence). The CDR3 loop spans 14 amino acids. The CDR3 DNA reads TGTGCCAGCAGTTTTGTCGCCGCGAACACTGAAGCTTTCTTT. The encoded protein is CASSFVAANTEAFF.

This chain joins TRBV6-5 and TRBJ2-7; maybe TRBD1 (6 bases). The V and J ends lost 2 bases and 3 bases respectively, with 8 bases between them. Germline V gene data show CDR1 as MNHEY and CDR2 as SVGAGI. The CDR3 is 13 residues long. The CDR3 coding sequence is TGTGCCAGCAGTTACAACAGGGTCTACGAGCAGTACTTC. This gives the protein CASSYNRVYEQYF.

The chain is built from TRBV12-3 or TRBV12-4 and TRBJ2-7, with 7 bases fitting TRBD2. The CDR3 length is 13 residues. Trimming cost V 7 bases and J 2 bases; bases outside gene matches: 5. CDR3 nucleotide sequence: TGTGCCAGCACCGGGGGGTGGACCTACGAGCAGTACTTC. This gives the protein CASTGGWTYEQYF.

The V call is TRBV27, the J call TRBJ2-5; TRBD1 matches 9 bases. The CDR3 spans 15 residues. The junction had 8 bases not matched to a gene; V was cut back by 5 bases and J by 4 bases. Germline values: CDR1 MNHEY, CDR2 SMNVEV (reference sequence). The CDR3: CASSGTGSLRETQYF. CDR3 nucleotide sequence: TGTGCCAGCAGTGGGACAGGGTCCCTTAGAGAGACCCAGTACTTC.

This clonotype was detected once. The J gene is TRBJ1-4, the V gene TRBV7-9; D is unresolved. The V gene lost 1 base and the J gene lost 3 bases, with 12 bases spanning the gap. The CDR3 extends over 16 amino acids. Germline-derived CDR1 and CDR2 are SEHNR and FQNEAQ (reference sequence). The CDR3 DNA reads TGTGCCAGCAGCTTAGGCCCCAGTAGGCCTAATGAAAAACTGTTTTTT. Translating it yields CASSLGPSRPNEKLFF.